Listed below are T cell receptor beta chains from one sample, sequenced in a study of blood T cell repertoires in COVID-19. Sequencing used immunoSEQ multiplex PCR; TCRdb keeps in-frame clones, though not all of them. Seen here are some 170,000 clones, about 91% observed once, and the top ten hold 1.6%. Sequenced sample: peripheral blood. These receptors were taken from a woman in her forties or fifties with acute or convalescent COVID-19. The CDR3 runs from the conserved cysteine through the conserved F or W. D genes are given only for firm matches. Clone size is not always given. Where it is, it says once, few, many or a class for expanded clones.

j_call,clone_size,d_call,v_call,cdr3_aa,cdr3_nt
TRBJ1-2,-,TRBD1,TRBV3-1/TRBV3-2,CASSQRGGASGGYTF,TGTGCCAGCAGCCAACGAGGGGGCGCCTCGGGCGGCTACACCTTC
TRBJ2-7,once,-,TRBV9,CASSVGAGMSSYEQYF,TGTGCCAGCAGCGTTGGCGCAGGCATGAGCTCCTACGAGCAGTACTTC
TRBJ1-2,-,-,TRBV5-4,CASSFEGSYGYTF,TGTGCCAGCAGCTTCGAGGGATCTTATGGCTACACCTTC
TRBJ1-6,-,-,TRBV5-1,CASSLQGTTYNSPLHF,TGCGCCAGCAGCTTACAGGGAACTACCTATAATTCACCCCTCCACTTT
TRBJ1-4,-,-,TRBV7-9,CASSQHGKEHEKLFF,TGTGCCAGCAGCCAACACGGAAAGGAGCATGAAAAACTGTTTTTT
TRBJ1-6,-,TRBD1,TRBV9,CASSATGGNSPLHF,TGTGCCAGCAGCGCGACAGGGGGGAATTCACCCCTCCACTTT
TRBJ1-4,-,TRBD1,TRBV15,CATSDLNKGASEKLFF,TGTGCCACTAGTGACTTAAACAAGGGGGCCAGTGAAAAACTGTTTTTT
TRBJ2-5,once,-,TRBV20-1,CSARGPETQYF,TGCAGTGCTAGGGGGCCGGAGACCCAGTACTTC
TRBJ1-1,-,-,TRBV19,CASSRGFTEAFF,TGTGCCAGTAGTCGGGGGTTCACTGAAGCTTTCTTT
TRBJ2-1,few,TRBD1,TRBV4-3,CASSQDQGDNEQFF,TGCGCCAGCAGCCAAGATCAGGGGGACAATGAGCAGTTCTTC
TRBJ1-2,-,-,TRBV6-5,CASSSRYGYTF,TGTGCCAGCAGTTCTAGATATGGCTACACCTTC
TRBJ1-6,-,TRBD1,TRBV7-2,CASSLNRGGGNSPLHF,TGTGCCAGCAGCTTAAACAGGGGGGGTGGGAATTCACCCCTCCACTTT
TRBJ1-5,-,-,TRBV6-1,CASSEGTNQPQHF,TGTGCCAGCAGTGAGGGCACCAATCAGCCCCAGCATTTT
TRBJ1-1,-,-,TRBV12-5,CASGPDRTLEAFF,TGTGCTAGTGGTCCCGACAGAACACTTGAAGCTTTCTTT
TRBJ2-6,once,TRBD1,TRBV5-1,CASSYLRTGQGDIGANVLTF,TGCGCCAGCAGCTATCTTAGAACGGGACAGGGGGATATTGGGGCCAACGTCCTGACTTTC
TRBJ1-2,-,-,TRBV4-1,CASSQERSPDYGYTF,TGCGCCAGCAGCCAAGAACGGAGCCCGGACTATGGCTACACCTTC
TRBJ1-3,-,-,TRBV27,CASAIGGSGNTIYF,TGTGCCAGCGCTATCGGGGGGTCTGGAAACACCATATATTTT
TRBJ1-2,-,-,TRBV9,CASSVLQGGCTF,TGTGCCAGCAGCGTCTTACAGGGAGGGTGTACCTTC
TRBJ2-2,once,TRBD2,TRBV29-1,CSVGRLAGVGDTGELFF,TGCAGCGTTGGGCGGCTAGCGGGAGTTGGGGACACCGGGGAGCTGTTTTTT
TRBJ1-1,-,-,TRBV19,CASSIGGAEAFF,TGTGCCAGTAGTATTGGGGGGGCTGAAGCTTTCTTT
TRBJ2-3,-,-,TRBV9,CASSPFSGSSTDTQYF,TGTGCCAGCAGCCCCTTCAGCGGTTCTAGCACAGATACGCAGTATTTT
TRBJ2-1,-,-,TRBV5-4,CASSSQGPQGQFF,TGTGCCAGCAGTTCTCAGGGCCCCCAGGGGCAGTTCTTC
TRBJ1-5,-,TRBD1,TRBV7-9,CASSLATGYNQPQHF,TGTGCCAGCAGCTTAGCGACAGGGTACAATCAGCCCCAGCATTTT
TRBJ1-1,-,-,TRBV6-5,CASRRGGINTEAFF,TGTGCCAGCAGGCGGGGCGGAATTAACACTGAAGCTTTCTTT
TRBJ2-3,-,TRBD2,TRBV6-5,CASSYSGLAGVDTQYF,TGTGCCAGCAGTTACTCCGGGCTAGCGGGGGTGGATACGCAGTATTTT
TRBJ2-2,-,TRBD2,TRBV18,CASSPFLGLEGAGELFF,TGTGCCAGCTCACCATTTCTGGGACTAGAAGGGGCCGGGGAGCTGTTTTTT
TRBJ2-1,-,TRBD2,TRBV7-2,CASSLTASGDDEQFF,TGTGCCAGCAGCTTAACCGCTAGCGGGGACGATGAGCAGTTCTTC
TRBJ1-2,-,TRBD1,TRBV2,CASSIQGERGYGYTF,TGTGCCAGCAGCATCCAGGGGGAGAGGGGCTATGGCTACACCTTC
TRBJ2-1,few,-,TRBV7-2,CASSLGFGGTNEQFF,TGTGCCAGCAGCTTAGGATTTGGCGGGACGAATGAGCAGTTCTTC
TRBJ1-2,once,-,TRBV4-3,CASSQAAGLYGYTF,TGCGCCAGCAGCCAAGCCGCAGGGCTCTATGGCTACACCTTC
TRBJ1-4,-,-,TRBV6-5,CASRRRTDEKLFF,TGTGCCAGCAGACGAAGGACAGACGAAAAACTGTTTTTT
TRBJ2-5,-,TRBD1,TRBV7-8,CASSLGQEETQYF,TGTGCCAGCAGCCTGGGACAGGAAGAGACCCAGTACTTC
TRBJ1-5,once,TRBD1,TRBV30,CAWSQTGVRRSNQPQHF,TGTGCCTGGAGTCAAACAGGGGTGAGAAGAAGCAATCAGCCCCAGCATTTT
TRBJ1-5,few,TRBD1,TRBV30,CAWSADRVGSNQPQHF,TGTGCCTGGAGTGCCGACAGGGTGGGTAGCAATCAGCCCCAGCATTTT
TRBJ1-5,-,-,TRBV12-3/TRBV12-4,CASSSQGDQPQHF,TGTGCCAGCAGTTCGCAAGGGGATCAGCCCCAGCATTTT